The clone carrying this T cell receptor (beta chain) was counted once. The source of the sample is a study of blood T cell repertoires in COVID-19. Study-wide background: Whether acute or convalescent, the COVID-19 samples came from the United States, Italy and Spain. Sources were T cells, B-cell-depleted T cells, or PBMCs; the material itself was cDNA or gDNA.

The J segment lost 1 base and the V segment lost 3 bases, leaving 7 bases of the junction unmatched. CDR3 length: 16 residues. Germline-derived CDR1 and CDR2 are KGHSH and LQKENI. The authors' processing: Amplification from reference gene primers served as the basis for estimated nucleated cell counts. Assay: immunoSEQ multiplex PCR; the TCRdb copy retains only in-frame clones and omits some. D and trimming were read from the DNA, whereas the V and J calls and clone size are those reported in that table. The sample holds about 140,000 clones, about 79% seen once. This receptor was identified in a woman older than 75 with active or convalescent COVID-19. What was sequenced was peripheral blood. The rearrangement uses TRBV18 and TRBJ2-3; 7 nucleotides align to TRBD1. The CDR3, as DNA: TGTGCCAGCTCACCCCTTGGACAGGAGGGCACAGATACGCAGTATTTT. This encodes CASSPLGQEGTDTQYF.